The rows below give T cell receptor beta chains drawn from one sample of a study of blood T cell repertoires in COVID-19. Generated by immunoSEQ multiplex PCR, the TCRdb table keeps only in-frame clones and is missing some. The repertoire consists of roughly 400,000 clones, with approximately 89% occurring once and the leading ten covering approximately 1.5%. The specimen sequenced was PBMCs or T cells enriched from blood (not recorded which). Receptors originate from a young woman who had recovered from COVID-19. The CDR3 runs from the conserved cysteine through the conserved F or W. D genes are given only for firm matches. The listing skips clone size in some rows; elsewhere it reads once, few, many or a size class.

TRBJ1-2 | TRBV19 | NA | NA | CASSIGSRNYGYTF | TGTGCCAGTAGTATCGGGAGCAGGAACTATGGCTACACCTTC
TRBJ1-2 | TRBV18 | NA | NA | CASSPNTGAPGYTF | TGTGCCAGCTCCCCTAATACAGGAGCCCCTGGCTACACCTTC
TRBJ1-5 | TRBV5-1 | NA | TRBD1 | CASSQGAGQPQHF | TGCGCCAGCAGCCAGGGGGCGGGTCAGCCCCAGCATTTT
TRBJ1-1 | TRBV2 | NA | TRBD1 | CASYRTGLNTEAFF | TGTGCCAGCTACCGGACAGGGTTGAACACTGAAGCTTTCTTT
TRBJ2-1 | TRBV9 | once | TRBD2 | CASSGGTRHNEQFF | TGTGCCAGCAGCGGGGGGACTAGACACAATGAGCAGTTCTTC
TRBJ2-2 | TRBV10-1 | NA | TRBD1 | CASSESGDRGTRTGELFF | TGCGCCAGCAGTGAGTCAGGGGACAGGGGGACGCGCACCGGGGAGCTGTTTTTT
TRBJ1-2 | TRBV7-2 | NA | TRBD1 | CASSPGTGLSFNYGYTF | TGTGCCAGCAGCCCGGGGACAGGCCTTAGTTTTAACTATGGCTACACCTTC
TRBJ2-7 | TRBV19 | once | NA | CASSMRPGKIYEQYF | TGTGCCAGTAGTATGAGGCCGGGGAAAATCTACGAGCAGTACTTC
TRBJ2-3 | TRBV30 | once | TRBD2 | CAWSGLAGARGGTDTQYF | TGTGCCTGGAGTGGGTTAGCGGGGGCCCGCGGGGGGACAGATACGCAGTATTTT
TRBJ1-4 | TRBV4-2 | NA | NA | CASSFGQKEANEKLFF | TGTGCCAGCAGCTTCGGACAGAAGGAAGCTAATGAAAAACTGTTTTTT
TRBJ1-5 | TRBV28 | NA | TRBD1 | CASSPEQGASNQPQHF | TGTGCCAGCAGTCCAGAACAGGGGGCGTCCAATCAGCCCCAGCATTTT
TRBJ2-3 | TRBV28 | NA | NA | CASSFTITDTQYF | TGTGCCAGCAGTTTTACTATAACAGATACGCAGTATTTT
TRBJ2-3 | TRBV18 | NA | NA | CASSRDYTDTQYF | TGTGCCAGCTCACGAGACTATACAGATACGCAGTATTTT
TRBJ2-1 | TRBV3-1/TRBV3-2 | few | TRBD2 | CASSQGPGLAGHEQFF | TGTGCCAGCAGCCAAGGCCCGGGACTAGCGGGCCATGAGCAGTTCTTC
TRBJ1-1 | TRBV5-1 | NA | NA | CASSSQANTEAFF | TGCGCCAGCAGCTCACAGGCGAACACTGAAGCTTTCTTT
TRBJ2-7 | TRBV6-1 | NA | NA | CASSDRAFYEQYF | TGTGCCAGCAGTGACAGGGCATTCTACGAGCAGTACTTC
TRBJ1-5 | TRBV6-1 | NA | NA | CASSELPGNQPQHF | TGTGCCAGCAGTGAATTGCCGGGGAATCAGCCCCAGCATTTT
TRBJ2-5 | TRBV5-1 | NA | TRBD1 | CASSFGTGVGETQYF | TGCGCCAGCAGTTTTGGGACAGGGGTGGGAGAGACCCAGTACTTC
TRBJ2-7 | TRBV5-4 | NA | NA | CASSYIGAYEQYF | TGTGCCAGCAGCTACATAGGGGCCTACGAGCAGTACTTC
TRBJ1-2 | TRBV28 | NA | TRBD1 | CASSPTGQGATF | TGTGCCAGCAGTCCCACAGGGCAGGGGGCCACCTTC
TRBJ1-6 | TRBV27 | once | TRBD1 | CASSSGQGNSPLHF | TGTGCCAGCAGTTCGGGACAGGGGAATTCACCCCTCCACTTT
TRBJ1-1 | TRBV2 | NA | NA | CASTRAEAFF | TGTGCCAGCACCCGGGCTGAAGCTTTCTTT
TRBJ1-3 | TRBV9 | NA | NA | CASKDSSGNTIYF | TGTGCCAGCAAAGATAGCTCTGGAAACACCATATATTTT
TRBJ2-1 | TRBV7-3 | NA | TRBD2 | CASSPLAGGLVEQFF | TGTGCCAGCAGCCCCCTAGCGGGGGGGCTAGTTGAGCAGTTCTTC
TRBJ1-3 | TRBV5-4 | once | NA | CASSEGFDTFGNTIYF | TGTGCCAGCAGCGAAGGATTCGACACGTTTGGGAACACCATATATTTT
TRBJ1-3 | TRBV5-1 | NA | TRBD1 | CASSLDPGQGRNTIYF | TGCGCCAGCAGCTTGGACCCGGGACAGGGGAGAAACACCATATATTTT
TRBJ1-2 | TRBV7-3 | NA | NA | CASSLQGGYGYTF | TGTGCCAGCAGCCTCCAGGGTGGCTATGGCTACACCTTC
TRBJ2-3 | TRBV19 | few | TRBD1 | CASSRDRGPDTQYF | TGTGCCAGTAGCCGGGACAGGGGACCAGATACGCAGTATTTT
TRBJ2-7 | TRBV5-4 | NA | TRBD2 | CASSLRREGYEQYF | TGTGCCAGCAGCTTGCGGCGGGAGGGCTACGAGCAGTACTTC
TRBJ2-3 | TRBV29-1 | few | NA | CSVDQDKTDTQYF | TGCAGCGTTGACCAGGACAAAACAGATACGCAGTATTTT
TRBJ1-2 | TRBV7-3 | NA | NA | CASSPGPQQYGYTF | TGTGCCAGCAGCCCTGGGCCGCAGCAATATGGCTACACCTTC
TRBJ2-7 | TRBV28 | NA | NA | CASSLGSQTYEQYF | TGTGCCAGCAGTCTCGGTAGCCAGACCTACGAGCAGTACTTC
TRBJ2-1 | TRBV10-3 | once | TRBD1 | CAISDPARTGGGNEQFF | TGTGCCATCAGTGACCCTGCCCGGACAGGGGGGGGAAATGAGCAGTTCTTC
TRBJ2-1 | TRBV18 | NA | NA | CASSPDSLPYNEQFF | TGTGCCAGCTCACCGGACAGTCTCCCCTACAATGAGCAGTTCTTC
TRBJ2-1 | TRBV27 | NA | TRBD1 | CASTRTGGYNEQFF | TGTGCCAGCACCCGGACAGGGGGATACAATGAGCAGTTCTTC
TRBJ1-2 | TRBV28 | once | NA | CASSLGTAGYGYTF | TGTGCCAGCAGTCTCGGGACGGCGGGATATGGCTACACCTTC
TRBJ2-7 | TRBV9 | NA | NA | CASSPESKGGYEQYF | TGTGCCAGCAGCCCAGAGTCCAAAGGGGGTTACGAGCAGTACTTC
TRBJ1-2 | TRBV29-1 | NA | NA | CSVGGGNYGYTF | TGCAGCGTTGGGGGGGGAAACTATGGCTACACCTTC
TRBJ1-2 | TRBV19 | NA | NA | CASKMAANYGYTF | TGTGCCTCCAAGATGGCAGCTAACTATGGCTACACCTTC
TRBJ2-1 | TRBV6-2/TRBV6-3 | NA | TRBD2 | CASSQTSGSKGEQFF | TGTGCCAGCAGTCAGACTAGCGGGAGTAAGGGTGAGCAGTTCTTC
TRBJ1-4 | TRBV7-9 | NA | NA | CASSRGATNEKLFF | TGTGCCAGCAGCAGGGGAGCAACTAATGAAAAACTGTTTTTT
TRBJ2-3 | TRBV5-4 | NA | NA | CASSFPESDTQYF | TGTGCCAGCAGCTTCCCAGAATCAGATACGCAGTATTTT
TRBJ2-7 | TRBV23-1 | NA | NA | CASSQCRDKNF | TGCGCCAGCAGTCAATGCCGGGACAAGAATTTC
TRBJ1-2 | TRBV5-1 | NA | TRBD1 | CASSLGQGDYGYTF | TGCGCCAGCAGCTTGGGTCAGGGGGACTATGGCTACACCTTC
TRBJ1-2 | TRBV6-1 | few | TRBD1 | CASSAISGQAVYGYTF | TGTGCCAGCAGTGCCATCTCTGGACAGGCCGTCTATGGCTACACCTTC